This T cell receptor (beta chain) stems from a study of T-cell reconstitution after alpha-beta-depleted transplantation in children. Of note for this clonotype: Its specificity is unknown.

Per germline, CDR1 SGHVS and CDR2 FNYEAQ. The CDR3 spans 16 residues. Between the trimmed V and J ends, which lost 2 bases and 3 bases, there was a span of 13 bases. Unique molecular identifiers were used to barcode this TCRbeta library. From the PCR reads, TCRdb called clonotypes with MiXCR, one entry per CDR3 protein. The top ten hold approximately 34% of the sample, which has roughly 220,000 distinct CDR3 sequences, around 7.7% seen once. Findings of the study overall: Roughly two months post-transplant, alpha-beta T cells reportedly originated from several hundred graft clones that had expanded.

The clonotype originates from a male patient aged 2-10 years who had a stem cell transplant for acute myeloid leukemia, so the T cells may come from the graft donor. The rearrangement links TRBV7-6 to TRBJ2-2; possibly TRBD1 for D (6 bases). Sequences were derived from PBMCs, mostly from graft donor cells, sampled 360 days after TCRalphabeta/CD19-depleted stem cell transplant. The chain's CDR3 is CASSLHWGQDTGELFF. CDR3 nucleotides: TGTGCCAGCAGCTTACATTGGGGGCAGGACACCGGGGAGCTGTTTTTT.